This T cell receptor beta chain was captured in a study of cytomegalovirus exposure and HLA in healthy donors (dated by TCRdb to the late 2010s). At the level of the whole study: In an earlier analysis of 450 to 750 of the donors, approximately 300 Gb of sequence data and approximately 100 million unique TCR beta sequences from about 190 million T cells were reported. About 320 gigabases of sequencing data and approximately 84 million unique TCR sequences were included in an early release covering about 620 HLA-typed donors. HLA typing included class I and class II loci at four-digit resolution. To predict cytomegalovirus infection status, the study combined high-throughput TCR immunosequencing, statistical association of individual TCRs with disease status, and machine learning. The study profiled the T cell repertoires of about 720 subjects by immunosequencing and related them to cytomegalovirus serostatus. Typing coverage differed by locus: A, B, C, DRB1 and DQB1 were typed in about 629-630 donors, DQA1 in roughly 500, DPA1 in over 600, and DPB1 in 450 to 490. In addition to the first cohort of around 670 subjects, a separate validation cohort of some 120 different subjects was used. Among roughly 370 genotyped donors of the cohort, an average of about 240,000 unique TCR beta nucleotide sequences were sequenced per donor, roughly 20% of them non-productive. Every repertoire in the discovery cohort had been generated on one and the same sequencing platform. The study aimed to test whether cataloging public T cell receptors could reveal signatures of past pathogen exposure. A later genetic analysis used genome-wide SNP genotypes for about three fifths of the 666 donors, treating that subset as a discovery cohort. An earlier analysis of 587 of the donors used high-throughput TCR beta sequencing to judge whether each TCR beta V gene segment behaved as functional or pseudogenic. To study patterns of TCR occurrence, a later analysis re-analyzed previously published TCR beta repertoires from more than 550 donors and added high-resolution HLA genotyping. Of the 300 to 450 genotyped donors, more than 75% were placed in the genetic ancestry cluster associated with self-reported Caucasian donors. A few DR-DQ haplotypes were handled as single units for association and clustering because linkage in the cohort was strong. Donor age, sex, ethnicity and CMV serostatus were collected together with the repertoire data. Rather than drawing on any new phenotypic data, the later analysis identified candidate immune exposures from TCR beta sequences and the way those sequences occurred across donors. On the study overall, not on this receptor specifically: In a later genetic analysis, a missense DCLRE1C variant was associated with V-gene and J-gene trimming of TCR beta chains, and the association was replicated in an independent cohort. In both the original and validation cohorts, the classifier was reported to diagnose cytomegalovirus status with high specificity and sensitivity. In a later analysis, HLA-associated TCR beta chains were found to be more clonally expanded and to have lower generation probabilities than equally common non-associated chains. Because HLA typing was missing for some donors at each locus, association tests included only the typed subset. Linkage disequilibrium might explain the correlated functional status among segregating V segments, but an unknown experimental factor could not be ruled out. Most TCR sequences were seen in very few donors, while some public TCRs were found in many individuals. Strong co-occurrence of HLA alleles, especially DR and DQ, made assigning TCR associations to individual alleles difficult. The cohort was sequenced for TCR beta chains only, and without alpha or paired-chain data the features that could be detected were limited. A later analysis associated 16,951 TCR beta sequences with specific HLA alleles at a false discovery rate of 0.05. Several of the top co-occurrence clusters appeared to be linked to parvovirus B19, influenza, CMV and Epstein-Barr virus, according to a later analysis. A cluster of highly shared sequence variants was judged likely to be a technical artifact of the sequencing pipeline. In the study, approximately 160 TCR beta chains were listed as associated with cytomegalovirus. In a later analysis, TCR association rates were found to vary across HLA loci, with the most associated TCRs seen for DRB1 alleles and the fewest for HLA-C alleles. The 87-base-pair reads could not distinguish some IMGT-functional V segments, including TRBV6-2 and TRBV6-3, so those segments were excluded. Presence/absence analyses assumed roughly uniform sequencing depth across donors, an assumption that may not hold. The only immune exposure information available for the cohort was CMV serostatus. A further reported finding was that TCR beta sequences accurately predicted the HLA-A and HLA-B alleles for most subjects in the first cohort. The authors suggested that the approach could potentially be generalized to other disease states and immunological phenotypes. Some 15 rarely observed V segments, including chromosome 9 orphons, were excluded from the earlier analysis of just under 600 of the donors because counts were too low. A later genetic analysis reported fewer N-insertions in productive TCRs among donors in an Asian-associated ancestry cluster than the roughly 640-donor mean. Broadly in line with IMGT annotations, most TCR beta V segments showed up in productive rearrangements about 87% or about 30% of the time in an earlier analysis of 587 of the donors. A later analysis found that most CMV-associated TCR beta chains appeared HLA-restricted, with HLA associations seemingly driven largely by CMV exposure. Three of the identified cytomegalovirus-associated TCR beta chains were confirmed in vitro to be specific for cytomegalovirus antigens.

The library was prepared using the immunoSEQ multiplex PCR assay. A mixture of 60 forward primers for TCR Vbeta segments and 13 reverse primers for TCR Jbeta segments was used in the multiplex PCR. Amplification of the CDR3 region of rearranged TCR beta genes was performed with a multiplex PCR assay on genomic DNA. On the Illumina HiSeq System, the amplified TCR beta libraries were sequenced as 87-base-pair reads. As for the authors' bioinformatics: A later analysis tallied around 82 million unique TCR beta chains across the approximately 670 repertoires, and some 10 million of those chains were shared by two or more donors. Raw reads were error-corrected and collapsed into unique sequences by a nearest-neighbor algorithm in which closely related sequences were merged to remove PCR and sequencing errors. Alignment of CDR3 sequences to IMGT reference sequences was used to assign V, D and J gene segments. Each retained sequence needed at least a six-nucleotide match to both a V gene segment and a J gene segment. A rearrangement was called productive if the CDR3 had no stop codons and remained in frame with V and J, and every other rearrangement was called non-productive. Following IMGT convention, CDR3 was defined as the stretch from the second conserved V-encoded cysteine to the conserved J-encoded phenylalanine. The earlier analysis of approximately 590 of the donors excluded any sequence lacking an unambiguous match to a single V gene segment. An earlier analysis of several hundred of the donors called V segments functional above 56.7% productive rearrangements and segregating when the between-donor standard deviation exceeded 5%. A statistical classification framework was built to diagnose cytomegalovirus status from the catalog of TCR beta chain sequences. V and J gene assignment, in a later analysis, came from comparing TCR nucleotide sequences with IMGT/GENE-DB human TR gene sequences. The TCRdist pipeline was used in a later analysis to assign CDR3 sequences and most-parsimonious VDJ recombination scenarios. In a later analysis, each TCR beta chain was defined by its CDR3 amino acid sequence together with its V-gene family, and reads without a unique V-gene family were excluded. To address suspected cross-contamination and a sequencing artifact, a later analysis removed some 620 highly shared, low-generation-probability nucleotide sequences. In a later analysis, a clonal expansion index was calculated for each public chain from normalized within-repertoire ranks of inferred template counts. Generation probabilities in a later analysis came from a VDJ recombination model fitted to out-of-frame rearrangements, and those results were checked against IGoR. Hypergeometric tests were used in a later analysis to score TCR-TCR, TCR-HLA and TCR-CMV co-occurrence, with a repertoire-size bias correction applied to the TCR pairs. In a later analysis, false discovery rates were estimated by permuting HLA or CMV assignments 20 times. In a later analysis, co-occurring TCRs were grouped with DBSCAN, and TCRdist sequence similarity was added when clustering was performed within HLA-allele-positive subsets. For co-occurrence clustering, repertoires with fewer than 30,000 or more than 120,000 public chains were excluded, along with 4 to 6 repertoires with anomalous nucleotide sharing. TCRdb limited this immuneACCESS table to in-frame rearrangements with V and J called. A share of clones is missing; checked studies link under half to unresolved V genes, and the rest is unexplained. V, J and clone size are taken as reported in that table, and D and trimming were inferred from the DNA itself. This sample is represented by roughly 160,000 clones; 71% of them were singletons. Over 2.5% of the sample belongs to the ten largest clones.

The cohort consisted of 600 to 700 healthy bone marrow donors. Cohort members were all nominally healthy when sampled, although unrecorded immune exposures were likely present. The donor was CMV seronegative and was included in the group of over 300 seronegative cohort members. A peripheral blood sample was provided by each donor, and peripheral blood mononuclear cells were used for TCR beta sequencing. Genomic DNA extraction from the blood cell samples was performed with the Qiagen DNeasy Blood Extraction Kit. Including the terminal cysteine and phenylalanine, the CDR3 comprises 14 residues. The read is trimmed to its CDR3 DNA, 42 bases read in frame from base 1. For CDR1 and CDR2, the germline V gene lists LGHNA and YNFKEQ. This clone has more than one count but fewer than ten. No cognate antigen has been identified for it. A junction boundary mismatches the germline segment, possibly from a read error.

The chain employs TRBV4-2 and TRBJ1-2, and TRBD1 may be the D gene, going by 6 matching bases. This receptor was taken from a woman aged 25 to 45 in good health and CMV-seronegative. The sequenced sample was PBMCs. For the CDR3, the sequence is CASSQDSTGNGYPF. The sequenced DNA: TGTGCCAGCAGCCAAGATAGCACAGGGAATGGCTACCCCTTC.